A single T cell receptor beta chain is shown here with its context. No antigen is known for it. Per-nucleotide qualities are absent, and no much larger clonotype sits a single base away. The sample comes from a study of blood T cell repertoires in COVID-19 (dated by TCRdb to 2018 to 2020). Some background on the complete study: The collaborator samples originated in the United States, Italy and Spain and spanned the acute and convalescent phases of COVID-19. Samples were obtained from the ongoing ImmuneRACE study (first 160 participants) and from about 1,300 subjects provided by 6 global collaborators. The prospective study material was composed of cDNA or gDNA derived from T cells, B-cell-depleted T cells, or PBMCs. Nearly every sample came with metadata listing a de-identified subject ID, COVID-19 status, age in years and sex. Where HLA class I and class II types were available, the types were taken from metadata supplied by the sample provider, not from assay-based typing. The repertoires were released in a freely available public database meant as a resource for research on the immune response to SARS-CoV-2. Deeply sampled blood TCRbeta repertoires from subjects exposed to, actively infected with, or recovered from COVID-19 were included in the dataset.

Taken from the germline V gene, the CDR1 and CDR2 loops are KGHSH and LQKENI. V was cut back by 2 bases and J by 0 bases, leaving a gap of 10 bases between them. The cysteine opens and the phenylalanine closes a CDR3 of 15 amino acids. This entry keeps only the CDR3 DNA: 45 bases, framed from base 1. What the work shows at the level of the full study, not this receptor alone: How much clinical and demographic metadata was included differed by source and by participant, and the metadata was provided uncurated.

TCRbeta CDR3 regions were amplified from genomic DNA using the immunoSEQ Assay, a bias-controlled multiplex PCR. From the authors' description of their analysis: Within the assay, amplification of reference gene primers was used to estimate how many nucleated cells each sample contained. To quantify the absolute abundance of each unique TCRbeta CDR3 rearrangement, sequence reads were collapsed and filtered. For each sample, productive Simpson clonality was calculated as the square root of Simpson's diversity index across productive rearrangements. Entries here come from immuneACCESS through TCRdb and include only in-frame sequences with V and J called. Some clones fail to appear in such tables; in the studies checked, an unresolved V gene covers under half of the shortfall, and the cause of the remainder is unknown. V and J calls and clone size come straight from that table; D and trimming were deduced from the DNA. Across this sample there are about 120,000 clones, with less than 75% seen only once. Approximately 0.86% of the sample goes to the ten largest clones.

Each collaborating institution followed its own protocols to collect whole blood in K2EDTA tubes. Collaborator samples were shipped for TCRbeta analysis as frozen whole blood, isolated PBMCs, or DNA extracted from either sample type. Sequencing used peripheral blood. The chain joins TRBV18 to TRBJ2-5; the D gene is perhaps TRBD1, from 5 matching bases. This receptor was identified in a human donor with acute or convalescent COVID-19. The donor label of this sample is uncertain. The DNA sequence reads TGTGCCAGCTCACCAGGGGCTGGGTACCAAGAGACCCAGTACTTC. Its protein product is CASSPGAGYQETQYF.